The TCR beta chain described here comes from a study of cytomegalovirus exposure and HLA in healthy donors. The wider study: Genetic ancestry analysis placed more than 80% of the 300 to 500 donors that were genotyped in the Caucasian-associated cluster.

Donors likely had unrecorded immune exposures despite being nominally healthy when sampled. General study results and limits: Researchers reported that three CMV-associated chains were confirmed in vitro as CMV antigen-specific. The study labeled 170 or so TCR beta chains cytomegalovirus-associated.

With 60 Vbeta and 13 Jbeta primers, the PCR was carried out. Clones were sequenced by immunoSEQ multiplex PCR, and TCRdb holds only the in-frame ones, with some missing. The sample lists 150,000 to 200,000 clones; almost 85% were seen once. Notes on this clone: Its antigen remains unknown.

Sample: PBMCs. This TCR was sampled from a woman aged 45 to 65 in good health and CMV-seronegative.

The chain's CDR3 is CASSIASGRAGEETQYF. DNA for the CDR3: TGTGCCAGTAGTATCGCTAGCGGGAGGGCGGGTGAGGAGACCCAGTACTTC. V is TRBV19 and J is TRBJ2-5; 12 bases are a match to TRBD2. The length of the CDR3 is 17 residues. V was pared by 3 bases and J by 5 bases, with 10 bases of the junction left unmatched. CDR1 LNHDA and CDR2 SQIVND come from the germline V gene (reference sequence).